This entry describes one T cell receptor (beta chain). The sample belongs to a study of blood T cell repertoires in COVID-19. Study overall: PBMCs, B-cell-depleted T cells, or T cells provided the cDNA or gDNA that made up the material.

Germline values: CDR1 MNHEY, CDR2 SVGEGT. The CDR3 is 14 amino acids. V was pared by 2 bases and J by 5 bases, with 13 bases between. Some clones are missing from TCRdb's copy, which holds only in-frame ones; the method was immunoSEQ multiplex PCR. This sample has approximately 170,000 clones; around 67% occur once, and the top ten carry approximately 3%. The sequencing input was peripheral blood. The rearrangement links TRBV6-2 or TRBV6-3 to TRBJ2-7; D is unclear. This clonotype was obtained from a woman of 80 years or more with acute or convalescent COVID-19. The CDR3 spells CASSYVQVQNEQYF. In DNA form, the CDR3 reads TGTGCCAGCAGTTACGTCCAGGTCCAGAACGAGCAGTACTTC.